This T cell receptor beta chain is drawn from a study of blood T cells in healthy people across ages. This clonotype came up a few times. The target antigen is unknown. Then a second PCR, running roughly 6 to 12 cycles, was carried out with a sample-barcoded 5' primer and a J-beta primer mix. Researchers report that a template-switch adaptor with 12 random nucleotides tagged each cDNA molecule. One entry per CDR3 protein, called by TCRdb with MiXCR from the 5' RACE reads. Among over 1,200,000 distinct CDR3 sequences listed, almost 60% were seen once. Findings of the study overall: The study lacked donor CMV status, which possibly confounded expanded clonotype changes.

The CDR3 runs 16 residues. The V gene lost 3 bases and the J gene lost 0 bases, with 15 bases spanning the gap. Donors were systemically healthy Caucasian individuals from Russia aged about 6 to 100 years. This clonotype was sampled from a man younger than 35 in good health. The chain links TRBV12-3 or TRBV12-4 to TRBJ2-7; unclear D gene. The material sequenced was blood. Here the CDR3 reads CASSLKGQLSSYEQYF. The CDR3 DNA is TGTGCCAGCAGTTTGAAGGGTCAGCTTAGCTCCTACGAGCAGTACTTC.